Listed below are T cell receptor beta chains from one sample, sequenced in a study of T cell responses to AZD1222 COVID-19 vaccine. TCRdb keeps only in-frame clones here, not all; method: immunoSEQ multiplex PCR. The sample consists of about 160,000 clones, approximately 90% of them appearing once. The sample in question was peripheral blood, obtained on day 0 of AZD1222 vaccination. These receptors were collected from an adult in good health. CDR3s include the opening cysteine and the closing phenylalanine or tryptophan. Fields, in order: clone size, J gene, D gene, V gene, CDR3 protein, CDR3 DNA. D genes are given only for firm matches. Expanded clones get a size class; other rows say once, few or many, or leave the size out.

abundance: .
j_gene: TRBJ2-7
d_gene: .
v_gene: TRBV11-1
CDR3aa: CASSTGPVSYEQYF
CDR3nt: TGTGCCAGCAGCACAGGACCAGTCTCCTACGAGCAGTACTTC

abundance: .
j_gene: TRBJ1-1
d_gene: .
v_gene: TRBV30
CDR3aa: CAWSDEGVRAFF
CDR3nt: TGTGCCTGGAGTGATGAGGGGGTAAGAGCTTTCTTT

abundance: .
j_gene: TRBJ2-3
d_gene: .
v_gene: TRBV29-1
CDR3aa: CSVAGDRQGTDTQYF
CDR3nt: TGCAGCGTTGCGGGGGATAGACAGGGCACAGATACGCAGTATTTT

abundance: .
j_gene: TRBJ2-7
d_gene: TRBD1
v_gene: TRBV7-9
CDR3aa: CASSSTGYEQYF
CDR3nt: TGTGCCAGCAGCTCGACAGGGTACGAGCAGTACTTC

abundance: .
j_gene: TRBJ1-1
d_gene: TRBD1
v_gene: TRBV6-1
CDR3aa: CASSESTGGGTEAFF
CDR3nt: TGTGCCAGCAGTGAATCGACAGGGGGCGGGACTGAAGCTTTCTTT

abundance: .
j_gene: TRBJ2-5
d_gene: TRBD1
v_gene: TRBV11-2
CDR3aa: CASSLVSQGALATQYF
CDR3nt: TGTGCCAGCAGCTTAGTTTCACAGGGGGCGCTTGCGACCCAGTACTTC

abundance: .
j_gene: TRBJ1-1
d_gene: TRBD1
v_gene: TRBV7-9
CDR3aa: CASSLVSGQGVAFF
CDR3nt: TGTGCCAGCAGCTTAGTCAGCGGACAGGGAGTAGCTTTCTTT

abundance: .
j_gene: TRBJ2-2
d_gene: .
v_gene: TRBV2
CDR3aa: CASSENRYTGELFF
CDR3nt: TGTGCCAGCAGTGAAAACAGGTACACCGGGGAGCTGTTTTTT

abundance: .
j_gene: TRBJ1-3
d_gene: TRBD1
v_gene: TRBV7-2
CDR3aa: CASSWDSGSGNTIYF
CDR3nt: TGTGCCAGCAGCTGGGACAGCGGCTCTGGAAACACCATATATTTT

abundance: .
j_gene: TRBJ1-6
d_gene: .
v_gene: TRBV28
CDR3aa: CASSLSSYNSPLHF
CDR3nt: TGTGCCAGCAGTTTATCCAGTTATAATTCACCCCTCCACTTT

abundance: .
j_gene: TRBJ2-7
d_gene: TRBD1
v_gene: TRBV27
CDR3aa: CASEPGTGGSEQYF
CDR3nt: TGTGCCAGCGAGCCCGGGACAGGGGGCAGCGAGCAGTACTTC

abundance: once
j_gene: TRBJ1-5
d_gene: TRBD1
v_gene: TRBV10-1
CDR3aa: CASRLGQGSNQPQHF
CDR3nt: TGCGCCAGTCGTTTGGGACAGGGGAGCAATCAGCCCCAGCATTTT

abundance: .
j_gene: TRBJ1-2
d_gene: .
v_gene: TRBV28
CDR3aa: CASTLRDYGYTF
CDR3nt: TGTGCCAGCACCCTGAGGGACTATGGCTACACCTTC

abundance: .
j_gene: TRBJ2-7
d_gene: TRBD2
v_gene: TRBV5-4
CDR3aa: CASSQLAGGLTYEQYF
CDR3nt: TGTGCCAGCAGCCAATTAGCGGGGGGGCTAACCTACGAGCAGTACTTC

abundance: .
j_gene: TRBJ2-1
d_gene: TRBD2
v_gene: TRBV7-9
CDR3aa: CATPVGVAGGSSYNEQFF
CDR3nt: TGTGCCACCCCGGTCGGGGTAGCGGGGGGAAGCTCCTACAATGAGCAGTTCTTC

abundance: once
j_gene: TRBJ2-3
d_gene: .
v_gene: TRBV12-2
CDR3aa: CASRLELATSTDTQYF
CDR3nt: TGTGCAAGTCGCTTGGAACTAGCAACTAGCACAGATACGCAGTATTTT

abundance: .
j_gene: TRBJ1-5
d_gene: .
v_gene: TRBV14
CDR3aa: CASSQDRQTNQPQHF
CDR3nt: TGTGCCAGCAGCCAAGATAGGCAGACCAATCAGCCCCAGCATTTT

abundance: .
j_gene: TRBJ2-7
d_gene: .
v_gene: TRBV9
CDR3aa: CASSVAPGPSYEQYF
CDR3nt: TGTGCCAGCAGCGTAGCTCCAGGGCCTTCCTACGAGCAGTACTTC

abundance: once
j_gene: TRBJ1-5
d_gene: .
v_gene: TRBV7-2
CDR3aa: CASSLRQGNQPQHF
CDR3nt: TGTGCCAGCAGCCTTAGACAGGGCAATCAGCCCCAGCATTTT

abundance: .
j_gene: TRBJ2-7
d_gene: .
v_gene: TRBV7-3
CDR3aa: CASSLGGGLTYEQYF
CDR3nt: TGTGCCAGCAGCTTAGGCGGAGGCTTAACCTACGAGCAGTACTTC

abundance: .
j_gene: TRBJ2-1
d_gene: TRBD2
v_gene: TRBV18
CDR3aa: CASSPFSGGGNNEQFF
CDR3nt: TGTGCCAGCTCACCTTTCTCTGGCGGGGGGAACAATGAGCAGTTCTTC

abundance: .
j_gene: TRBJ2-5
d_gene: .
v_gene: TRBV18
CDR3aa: CASSRAGQETQYF
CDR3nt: TGTGCCAGTTCAAGAGCGGGCCAAGAGACCCAGTACTTC

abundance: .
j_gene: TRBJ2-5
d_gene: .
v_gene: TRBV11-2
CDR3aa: CASSSTGSWSGPFQETQYF
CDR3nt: TGTGCCAGCAGCTCGACCGGGAGCTGGTCAGGCCCCTTCCAAGAGACCCAGTACTTC

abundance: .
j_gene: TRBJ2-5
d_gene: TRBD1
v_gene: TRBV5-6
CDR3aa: CASSSRSYRDRIQETQYF
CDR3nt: TGTGCCAGCAGCTCGCGCTCCTACCGGGACAGGATCCAAGAGACCCAGTACTTC

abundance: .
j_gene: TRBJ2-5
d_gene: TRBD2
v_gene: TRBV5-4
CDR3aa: CASSLRLAGQETQYF
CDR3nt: TGTGCCAGCAGCTTGAGGCTAGCGGGACAAGAGACCCAGTACTTC

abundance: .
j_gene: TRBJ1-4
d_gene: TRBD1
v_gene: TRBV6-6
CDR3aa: CASSGQGTNEKLFF
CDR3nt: TGTGCCAGCAGCGGACAGGGAACTAATGAAAAACTGTTTTTT